This is a list of T cell receptor beta chains from one sample in a study of T cells after yellow fever vaccination. Each CDR3 protein is one row after TCRdb ran MiXCR on the 5' RACE reads. Here the sample spans approximately 120,000 distinct CDR3 sequences, almost 9% being singletons. This specimen was CD8+ T cells sorted from PBMCs, taken on the day of the yellow fever booster vaccination. These TCRs come from a young man who received the YFV17D yellow fever vaccine. Both conserved end residues are part of each CDR3. D genes are given only for firm matches. Clone size is not always given. Where it is, it says once, few, many or a class for expanded clones.

v_call	j_call	d_call	clone_size	cdr3_aa	cdr3_nt
TRBV13	TRBJ2-7	-	-	CASSLGRYHEQYF	TGTGCCAGCAGCTTGGGCCGGTACCACGAGCAGTACTTC
TRBV12-3/TRBV12-4	TRBJ1-1	-	-	CASGQGRNTEAFF	TGTGCCAGCGGCCAGGGTCGGAACACTGAAGCTTTCTTT
TRBV27	TRBJ1-1	-	few	CASMLALNTEAFF	TGTGCCAGCATGTTAGCCCTGAACACTGAAGCTTTCTTT
TRBV12-3/TRBV12-4	TRBJ1-1	-	-	CASSPGGDYTEAFF	TGTGCCAGCAGCCCTGGGGGGGACTACACTGAAGCTTTCTTT
TRBV5-4	TRBJ2-3	TRBD1	-	CASSFPDRGADTQYF	TGTGCCAGCAGCTTCCCGGACAGGGGTGCAGATACGCAGTATTTT
TRBV20-1	TRBJ1-5	-	-	CSATPGAGWHQPQHF	TGCAGTGCTACCCCCGGGGCCGGGTGGCATCAGCCCCAGCATTTT
TRBV19	TRBJ1-1	TRBD1	-	CASSKGALTEAFF	TGTGCCAGTAGTAAGGGGGCGCTCACTGAAGCTTTCTTT
TRBV5-1	TRBJ2-7	-	many	CASSLTGRPSYEQYF	TGCGCCAGCAGTTTAACAGGGCGGCCCTCCTACGAGCAGTACTTC
TRBV12-3/TRBV12-4	TRBJ2-4	-	many	CASTATMALAKNIQYF	TGTGCCAGCACCGCCACTATGGCACTAGCCAAAAACATTCAGTACTTC
TRBV11-2	TRBJ1-2	TRBD1	few	CASSLRQGSYGYTF	TGTGCCAGCAGCCTACGACAGGGTAGCTATGGCTACACCTTC
TRBV11-2	TRBJ2-2	TRBD1	many	CASSGESGTGATGELFF	TGTGCCAGCAGCGGAGAGTCCGGGACAGGGGCCACCGGGGAGCTGTTTTTT
TRBV20-1	TRBJ2-7	-	few	CSASSGETYEQYF	TGCAGTGCTAGTTCAGGGGAAACCTACGAGCAGTACTTC
TRBV9	TRBJ1-3	-	-	CASSVEGFSGNTIYF	TGTGCCAGCAGCGTGGAGGGGTTTTCTGGAAACACCATATATTTT
TRBV12-3/TRBV12-4	TRBJ2-3	-	-	CASSPARGVRTDTQYF	TGTGCCAGCAGTCCCGCGCGGGGAGTACGCACAGATACGCAGTATTTT
TRBV4-1	TRBJ2-1	-	-	CASSQDWGDNEQFF	TGCGCCAGCAGCCAAGATTGGGGAGACAATGAGCAGTTCTTC
TRBV18	TRBJ2-7	-	-	CASSPAGPRAYEQYF	TGTGCCAGCTCACCTGCTGGACCGAGAGCTTACGAGCAGTACTTC
TRBV29-1	TRBJ2-1	-	many	CSVETGDNEQFF	TGCAGCGTTGAAACAGGCGACAATGAGCAGTTCTTC
TRBV5-5	TRBJ1-1	-	-	CASSHETNTEAFF	TGTGCCAGCAGCCACGAGACAAACACTGAAGCTTTCTTT
TRBV7-3	TRBJ2-1	TRBD1	-	CASSVGQGVDNEQFF	TGTGCCAGCAGCGTAGGACAGGGGGTCGACAATGAGCAGTTCTTC
TRBV15	TRBJ1-1	-	-	CATREGSTEAFF	TGTGCCACCAGAGAGGGATCCACTGAAGCTTTCTTT
TRBV19	TRBJ1-4	-	-	CASKSTGLGEKLFF	TGTGCCAGTAAGTCGACGGGATTAGGTGAAAAACTGTTTTTT
TRBV10-3	TRBJ2-6	-	many	CAISGTASSGANVLTF	TGTGCCATCAGTGGGACAGCCAGCTCTGGGGCCAACGTCCTGACTTTC
TRBV11-2	TRBJ2-1	TRBD2	many	CASSSPLSGGFDNEQFF	TGTGCCAGCAGCTCCCCTCTGAGCGGGGGATTCGACAATGAGCAGTTCTTC
TRBV25-1	TRBJ2-5	-	-	CASSEWAEETQYF	TGTGCCAGCAGTGAATGGGCAGAAGAGACCCAGTACTTC
TRBV7-9	TRBJ2-7	TRBD1	-	CASSARDRETQYF	TGTGCCAGCAGCGCCAGGGACAGGGAAACGCAGTACTTC
TRBV24-1	TRBJ2-5	-	-	CATSDFRGEETQYF	TGTGCCACCAGTGATTTCCGGGGTGAAGAGACCCAGTACTTC
TRBV5-5	TRBJ2-5	TRBD2	-	CASSRFGAGGKETQYF	TGTGCCAGCAGCCGCTTTGGAGCGGGGGGGAAAGAGACCCAGTACTTC
TRBV6-2/TRBV6-3	TRBJ1-5	TRBD1	-	CASSYVGGSQPQHF	TGTGCCAGCAGTTACGTAGGGGGCAGTCAGCCCCAGCATTTT
TRBV6-2/TRBV6-3	TRBJ1-5	-	few	CASNSQGNQPQHF	TGTGCCAGCAATTCCCAGGGGAATCAGCCCCAGCATTTT
TRBV29-1	TRBJ2-1	TRBD1	few	CSVERDRGRPIDNEQFF	TGCAGCGTCGAAAGGGACAGGGGCCGACCAATCGACAATGAGCAGTTCTTC
TRBV11-3	TRBJ1-4	-	few	CASSEGDGEKLFF	TGTGCCAGCAGCGAGGGAGACGGTGAAAAACTGTTTTTT
TRBV7-2	TRBJ2-1	TRBD2	few	CASSFPGTSEQFF	TGTGCCAGCAGCTTCCCCGGGACTAGCGAACAGTTCTTC
TRBV7-9	TRBJ1-1	-	-	CASSPDLGVNTEAFF	TGTGCCAGCAGCCCAGACCTTGGGGTAAACACTGAAGCTTTCTTT
TRBV7-6	TRBJ1-6	-	few	CASSLGRGRSPLHF	TGTGCCAGCAGCTTAGGCAGGGGTAGGTCACCCCTCCACTTT
TRBV21-1	TRBJ2-3	-	few	CASSKGLWSVQERDTQYF	TGTGCCAGCAGCAAAGGGCTTTGGTCGGTACAGGAGAGGGATACGCAGTATTTT
TRBV15	TRBJ2-1	-	many	CATSEGPRNEQFF	TGTGCCACCAGCGAGGGACCGCGCAATGAGCAGTTCTTC
TRBV2	TRBJ2-3	-	many	CASTEGRVKTSTDTQYF	TGTGCCAGCACCGAAGGGCGGGTTAAAACTAGCACAGATACGCAGTATTTT
TRBV5-1	TRBJ2-1	TRBD1	-	CASSSNRGSYNEQFF	TGCGCCAGCAGCTCAAACAGGGGCTCCTACAATGAGCAGTTCTTC
TRBV4-1	TRBJ2-7	-	few	CASSQVRDSYEQYF	TGCGCCAGCAGCCAAGTCAGGGATTCCTACGAGCAGTACTTC
TRBV12-3/TRBV12-4	TRBJ1-2	-	-	CASSFEGAGYGYTF	TGTGCCAGCAGTTTCGAAGGGGCCGGTTATGGCTACACCTTC
TRBV28	TRBJ1-2	-	few	CASSQLTRIYGYTF	TGTGCCAGCAGCCAGCTTACACGGATCTATGGCTACACCTTC
TRBV7-8	TRBJ1-1	TRBD1	few	CASSLGRQGPEAFF	TGTGCCAGCAGCTTAGGACGACAGGGCCCTGAAGCTTTCTTT
TRBV6-1	TRBJ2-2	-	-	CASSGVGTGTGELFF	TGTGCCAGCAGTGGGGTGGGTACAGGAACCGGGGAGCTGTTTTTT
TRBV6-2/TRBV6-3	TRBJ2-3	-	few	CASSYRDTQYF	TGTGCCAGCAGTTATAGAGATACGCAGTATTTT
TRBV20-1	TRBJ2-1	-	-	CSARKADEQFF	TGCAGTGCTAGAAAGGCGGATGAGCAGTTCTTC
TRBV30	TRBJ2-7	-	few	CAWSGTSYEQYF	TGTGCCTGGAGCGGCACCTCCTACGAGCAGTACTTC
TRBV5-1	TRBJ2-7	TRBD2	-	CASSPIGTSGVSYEQYF	TGCGCCAGCAGCCCCATCGGGACTAGCGGGGTCTCCTACGAGCAGTACTTC
TRBV9	TRBJ2-1	TRBD1	many	CASSGGQGVYNEQFF	TGTGCCAGCAGCGGCGGACAGGGGGTCTACAATGAGCAGTTCTTC
TRBV9	TRBJ2-3	-	-	CASSVFGGADTQYF	TGTGCCAGCAGCGTATTCGGGGGCGCAGATACGCAGTATTTT
TRBV6-6	TRBJ2-4	-	-	CASSYSPTLAKNIQYF	TGTGCCAGCAGTTACTCCCCCACCCTAGCCAAAAACATTCAGTACTTC
TRBV19	TRBJ2-3	-	-	CASRRRGYTDTQYF	TGTGCCAGTAGAAGGCGGGGATACACAGATACGCAGTATTTT
TRBV14	TRBJ2-3	-	-	CASSQDRRDTQYF	TGTGCCAGCAGCCAAGACAGGAGAGATACGCAGTATTTT
TRBV7-9	TRBJ2-2	TRBD2	-	CASSLTSGVPGELFF	TGTGCCAGCAGCTTGACTAGCGGGGTCCCCGGGGAGCTGTTTTTT
TRBV18	TRBJ1-1	-	-	CASSPGDAGKNTEAFF	TGTGCCAGCTCACCCGGGGACGCGGGAAAGAACACTGAAGCTTTCTTT
TRBV21-1	TRBJ1-5	-	-	CASILPPVKQPQHF	TGTGCCAGCATTCTTCCTCCGGTAAAGCAGCCCCAGCATTTT
TRBV12-3/TRBV12-4	TRBJ1-2	TRBD1	few	CATLGTGGNYGYTF	TGTGCCACACTCGGGACAGGGGGTAACTATGGCTACACCTTC
TRBV19	TRBJ2-1	-	few	CASMLVESDEQFF	TGTGCCAGTATGCTAGTAGAAAGCGATGAGCAGTTCTTC
TRBV11-2	TRBJ2-2	-	many	CASSRQGLNTGELFF	TGTGCCAGCAGCCGCCAGGGACTCAACACCGGGGAGCTGTTTTTT
TRBV4-1	TRBJ2-3	-	-	CASSDLGGSSTDTQYF	TGCGCCAGCAGCGACTTAGGGGGGTCTAGCACAGATACGCAGTATTTT